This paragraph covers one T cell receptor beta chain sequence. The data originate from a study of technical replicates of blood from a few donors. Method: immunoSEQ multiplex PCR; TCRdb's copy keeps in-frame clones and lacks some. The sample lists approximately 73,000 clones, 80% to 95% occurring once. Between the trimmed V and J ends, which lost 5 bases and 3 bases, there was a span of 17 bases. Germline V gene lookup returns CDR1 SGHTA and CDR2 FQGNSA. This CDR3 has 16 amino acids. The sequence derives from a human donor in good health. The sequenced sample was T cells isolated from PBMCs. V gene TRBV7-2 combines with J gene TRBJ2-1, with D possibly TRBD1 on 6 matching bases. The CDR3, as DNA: TGTGCCAGCAGCCTTAGACAGGCCCCATACTACAATGAGCAGTTCTTC. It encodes CASSLRQAPYYNEQFF.